This TCR beta chain was documented in a study of CD8+ T cells in alopecia areata. Treatment specified: oral pan-JAK inhibitor, 5-10 mg twice daily. Following extraction, RNA underwent reverse transcription to cDNA, which served as the sequencing template. Assay: immunoSEQ multiplex PCR; the TCRdb copy retains only in-frame clones and omits some. Of 130,000 or so clones listed, about 88% are singletons. Trimming removed 10 bases at V and 6 bases at J, with 16 bases between. The CDR3 sequence is 14 residues long. Germline V gene sequence: CDR1 MNHEY, CDR2 SMNVEV (reference sequence). This material consisted of CD8+ T cells sorted from blood, taken at week 4, from a patient treated with tofacitinib. The chain links TRBV27 to TRBJ1-6; no clear D. The receptor was isolated from a human donor with alopecia areata. For the CDR3, the DNA is TGTGCCACCAGGTCCGGGGTGGGTAATTCACCCCTCCACTTT. It translates to CATRSGVGNSPLHF.